This T cell receptor beta chain is drawn from a study of T-cell reconstitution after alpha-beta-depleted transplantation in children. Study-level points and caveats: Several hundred expanded graft clones reportedly were the source of alpha-beta T cells about two months after transplant. Most T-cell counts and diversity one year after the transplant came from T cells that were newly produced.

CDR1 is MDHEN and CDR2 is SYDVKM in the germline V gene. Trimming took 7 bases from V and 4 from J, leaving 10 bases between them. The CDR3 is made up of 12 amino acids. This clonotype was seen more than once but under ten times. The antigen remains undetermined. A library of TCRbeta sequences, prepared with unique molecular identifiers, was generated. TCRdb passed the PCR reads through MiXCR, listing each CDR3 protein once. The sample has fewer than 700,000 distinct CDR3 sequences, 10% to 15% seen once. The sample in question was PBMCs, mostly from graft donor cells, obtained 360 days after TCRalphabeta/CD19-depleted stem cell transplant. The clonotype originates from a male patient under 18 who had a stem cell transplant for acute myeloid leukemia, so the T cells may come from the graft donor. The chain employs TRBV28 and TRBJ2-5; perhaps TRBD2 as D (6 bases). CDR3 protein: CASKEAGETQYF. The CDR3 bases are TGTGCCAGCAAGGAAGCGGGAGAGACCCAGTACTTC. Drawing the rest from reference TRBV28 and TRBJ2-5, the complete variable domain is DVKVTQSSRYLVKRTGEKVFLECVQDMDHENMFWYRQDPGLGLRLIYFSYDVKMKEKGDIPEGYSVSREKKERFSLILESASTNQTSMYLCASKEAGETQYFGPGTRLLVL.